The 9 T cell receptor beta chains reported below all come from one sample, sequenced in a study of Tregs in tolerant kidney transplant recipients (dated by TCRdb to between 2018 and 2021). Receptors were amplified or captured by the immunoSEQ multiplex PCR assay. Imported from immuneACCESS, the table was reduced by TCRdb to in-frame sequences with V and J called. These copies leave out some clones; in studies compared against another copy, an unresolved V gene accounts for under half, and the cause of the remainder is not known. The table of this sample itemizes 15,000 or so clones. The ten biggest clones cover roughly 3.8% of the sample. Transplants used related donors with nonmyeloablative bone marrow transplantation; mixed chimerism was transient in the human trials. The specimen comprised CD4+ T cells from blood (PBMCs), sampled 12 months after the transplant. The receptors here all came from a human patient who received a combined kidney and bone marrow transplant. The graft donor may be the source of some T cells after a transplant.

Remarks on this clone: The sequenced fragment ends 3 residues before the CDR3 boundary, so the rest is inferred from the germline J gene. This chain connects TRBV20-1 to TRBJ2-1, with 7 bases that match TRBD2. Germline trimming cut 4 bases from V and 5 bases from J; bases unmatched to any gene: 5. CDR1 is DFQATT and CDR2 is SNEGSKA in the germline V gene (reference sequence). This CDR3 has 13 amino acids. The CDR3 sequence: CSAMSGANNEQFF. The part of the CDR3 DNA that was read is TGCAGTGCTATGAGCGGGGCAAACAATGAG.

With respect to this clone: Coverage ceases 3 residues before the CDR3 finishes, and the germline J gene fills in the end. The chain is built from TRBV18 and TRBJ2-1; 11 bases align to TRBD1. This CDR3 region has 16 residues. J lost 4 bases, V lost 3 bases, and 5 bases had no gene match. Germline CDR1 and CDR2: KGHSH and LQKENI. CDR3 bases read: TGTGCCAGCTCACCTCCGGGACAGGGGGGGTACAATGAG. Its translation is CASSPPGQGGYNE. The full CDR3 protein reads CASSPPGQGGYNEQFF.

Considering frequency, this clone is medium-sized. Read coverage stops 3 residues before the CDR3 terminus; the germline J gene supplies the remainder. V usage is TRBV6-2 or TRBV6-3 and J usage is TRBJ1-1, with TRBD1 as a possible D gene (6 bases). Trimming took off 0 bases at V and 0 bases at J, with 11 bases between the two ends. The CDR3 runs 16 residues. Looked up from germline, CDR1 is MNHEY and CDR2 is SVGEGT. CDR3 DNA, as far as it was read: TGTGCCAGCAGTTACTCCAAGACAGGTGTGAACACTGAA. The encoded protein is CASSYSKTGVNTE. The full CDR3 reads CASSYSKTGVNTEAFF.

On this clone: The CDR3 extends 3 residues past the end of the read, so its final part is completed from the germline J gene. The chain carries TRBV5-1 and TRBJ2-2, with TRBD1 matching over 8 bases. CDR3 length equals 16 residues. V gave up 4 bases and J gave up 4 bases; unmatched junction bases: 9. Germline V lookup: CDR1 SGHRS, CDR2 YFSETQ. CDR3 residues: CASSPQGTGPTGELFF. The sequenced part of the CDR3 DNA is TGCGCCAGCAGCCCACAGGGGACAGGACCCACCGGGGAG.

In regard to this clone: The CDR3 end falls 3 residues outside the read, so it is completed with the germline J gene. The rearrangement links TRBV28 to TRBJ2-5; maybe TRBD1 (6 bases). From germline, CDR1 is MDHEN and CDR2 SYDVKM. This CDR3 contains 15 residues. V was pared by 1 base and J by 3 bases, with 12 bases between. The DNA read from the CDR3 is TGTGCCAGCAGTTTATCTCTCGAGGGGGAAGAGACC. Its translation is CASSLSLEGEET. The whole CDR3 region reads CASSLSLEGEETQYF.

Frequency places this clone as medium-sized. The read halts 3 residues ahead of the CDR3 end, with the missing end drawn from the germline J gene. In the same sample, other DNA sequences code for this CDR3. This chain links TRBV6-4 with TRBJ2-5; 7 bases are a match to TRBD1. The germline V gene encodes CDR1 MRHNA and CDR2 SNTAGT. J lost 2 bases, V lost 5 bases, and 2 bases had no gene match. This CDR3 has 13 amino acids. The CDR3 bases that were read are TGTGCCAGCAGTCCGACAGGGCAAGAGACC. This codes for CASSPTGQET. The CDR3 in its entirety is CASSPTGQETQYF.

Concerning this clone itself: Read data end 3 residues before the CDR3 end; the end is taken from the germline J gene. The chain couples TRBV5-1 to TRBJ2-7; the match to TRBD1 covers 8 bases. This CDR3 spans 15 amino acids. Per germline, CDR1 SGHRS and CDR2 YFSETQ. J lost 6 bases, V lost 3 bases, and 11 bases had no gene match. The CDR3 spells CASSSPDRGVSEQYF. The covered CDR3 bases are TGCGCCAGCAGCTCCCCCGACAGGGGAGTATCCGAG.

Incomplete CDR3 DNA: TGCAGTGCCCTTAGCGGGCACCGCTCCTACGAG. This codes for CSALSGHRSYE. The full CDR3 protein is CSALSGHRSYEQYF. J is TRBJ2-7 and V is TRBV20-1, with 7 bases matching TRBD2. The observed sequence ends 3 residues before the CDR3 terminus, with the missing tail filled in from the germline J gene. The germline V gene has CDR1 DFQATT and CDR2 SNEGSKA (reference sequence). The CDR3 length is 14 residues. The V segment lost 6 bases and the J segment 0 bases; nucleotides outside the gene matches: 8.

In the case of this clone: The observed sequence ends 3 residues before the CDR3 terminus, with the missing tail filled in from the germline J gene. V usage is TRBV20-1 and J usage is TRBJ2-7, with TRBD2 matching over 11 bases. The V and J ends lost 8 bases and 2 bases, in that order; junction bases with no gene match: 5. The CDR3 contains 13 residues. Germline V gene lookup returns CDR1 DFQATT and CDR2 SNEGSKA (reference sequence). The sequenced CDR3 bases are TGCAGTTCGGGACTAGCGGCTACCTACGAG. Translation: CSSGLAATYE. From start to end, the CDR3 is CSSGLAATYEQYF.